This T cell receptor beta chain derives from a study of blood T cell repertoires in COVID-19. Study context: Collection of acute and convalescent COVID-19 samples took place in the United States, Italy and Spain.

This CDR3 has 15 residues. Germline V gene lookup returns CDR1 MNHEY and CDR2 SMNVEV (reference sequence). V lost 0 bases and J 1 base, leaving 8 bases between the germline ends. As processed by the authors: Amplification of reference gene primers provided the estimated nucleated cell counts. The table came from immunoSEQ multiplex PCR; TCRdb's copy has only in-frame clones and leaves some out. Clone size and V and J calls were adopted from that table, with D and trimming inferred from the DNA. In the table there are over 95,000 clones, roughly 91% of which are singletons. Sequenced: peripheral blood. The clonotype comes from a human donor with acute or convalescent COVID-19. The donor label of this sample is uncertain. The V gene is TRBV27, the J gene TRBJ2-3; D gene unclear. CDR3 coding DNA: TGTGCCAGCAGTTTATCTCAGTTCGGCACAGATACGCAGTATTTT. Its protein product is CASSLSQFGTDTQYF.